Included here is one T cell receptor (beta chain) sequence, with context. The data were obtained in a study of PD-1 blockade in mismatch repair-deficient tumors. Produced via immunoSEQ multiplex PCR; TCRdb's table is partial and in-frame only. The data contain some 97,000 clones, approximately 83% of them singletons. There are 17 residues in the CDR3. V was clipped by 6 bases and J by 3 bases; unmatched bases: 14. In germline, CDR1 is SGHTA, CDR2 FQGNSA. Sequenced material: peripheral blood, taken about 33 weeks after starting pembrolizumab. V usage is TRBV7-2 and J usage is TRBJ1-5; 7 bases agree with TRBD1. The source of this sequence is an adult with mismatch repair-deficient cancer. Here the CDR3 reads CASSPDRVRFDNQPQHF. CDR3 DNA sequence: TGTGCCAGCAGTCCCGACAGGGTTAGGTTTGACAATCAGCCCCAGCATTTT.